A single count supports the clone carrying this T cell receptor beta chain. Antigen: not known. The CDR3 end shows no conserved phenylalanine or tryptophan, and so a read error is likely. The CDR3 sequence is 15 residues long. J lost 8 bases, V lost 4 bases, and 10 bases had no gene match. The data belong to a study of tumor-infiltrating lymphocytes in primary liver carcinoma. Turning to the study itself: The tumors, T1-T3 N0M0 lesions, were roughly 4.2 to 10 cm across.

TCR beta cDNA was made from roughly 500 ng total RNA with a constant-region primer. Slightly modified ARM-PCR, run as three nested multiplex PCR rounds, produced the TCR beta libraries. The study ran its first two PCR rounds for about 11 cycles each, using TRBV1-TRBV30 forward primers and a C-beta reverse primer. TCRdb reprocessed the multiplex PCR reads via MiXCR and lists one record per CDR3 protein. The sample shows about 37,000 distinct CDR3 sequences, 75% of them seen only once. Investigators took RNA and DNA out together from 20-30 mg of unsorted bulk tissue. By surgical resection, the patients were treated for their primary liver carcinoma. Findings and limits, study-wide: Blood's top-250-clone fraction was significantly lower than that of tumors (p = 0.039). Tumor region pairs outstripped tumor-adjacent and tumor-blood pairs in overlap.

The sample comprised tumor-adjacent normal liver tissue. The clonotype was recovered from a middle-aged man with primary liver carcinoma and hepatitis B virus infection. The rearrangement joins TRBV12-3 or TRBV12-4 to TRBJ2-5, with 10 nucleotides matching TRBD1. The CDR3 DNA sequence: TGTGCCAGCAGTTCCGGGACAGGGGACCAGGAAACCCAGTACATC. This encodes CASSSGTGDQETQYI.